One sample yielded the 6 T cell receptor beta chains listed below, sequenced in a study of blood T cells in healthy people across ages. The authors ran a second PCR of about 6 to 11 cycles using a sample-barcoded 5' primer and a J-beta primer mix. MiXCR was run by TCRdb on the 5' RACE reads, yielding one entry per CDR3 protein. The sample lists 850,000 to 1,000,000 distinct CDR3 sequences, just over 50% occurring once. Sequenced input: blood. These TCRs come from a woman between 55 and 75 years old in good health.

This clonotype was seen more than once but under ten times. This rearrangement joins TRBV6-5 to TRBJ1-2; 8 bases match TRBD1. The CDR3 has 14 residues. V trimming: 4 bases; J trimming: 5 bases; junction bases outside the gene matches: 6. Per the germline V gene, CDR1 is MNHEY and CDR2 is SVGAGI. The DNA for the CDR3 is TGTGCCAGCAGTTCAGGGGGCCGGGGATATGGCTACACCTTC. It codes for CASSSGGRGYGYTF.

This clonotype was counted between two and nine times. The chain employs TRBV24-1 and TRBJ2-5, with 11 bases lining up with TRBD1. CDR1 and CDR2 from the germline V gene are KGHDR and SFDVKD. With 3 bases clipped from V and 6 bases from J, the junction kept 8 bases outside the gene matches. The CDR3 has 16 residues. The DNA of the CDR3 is TGTGCCACCAGTGATCCAGGACAGGGGGCTGGTAAGACCCAGTACTTC. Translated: CATSDPGQGAGKTQYF.

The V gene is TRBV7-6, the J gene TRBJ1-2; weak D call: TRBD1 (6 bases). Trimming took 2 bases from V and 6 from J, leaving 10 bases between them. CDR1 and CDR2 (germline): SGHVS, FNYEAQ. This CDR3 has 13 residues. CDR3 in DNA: TGTGCCAGCAGCTTACAGGGGTTTAATGGCTACACCTTC. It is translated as CASSLQGFNGYTF.

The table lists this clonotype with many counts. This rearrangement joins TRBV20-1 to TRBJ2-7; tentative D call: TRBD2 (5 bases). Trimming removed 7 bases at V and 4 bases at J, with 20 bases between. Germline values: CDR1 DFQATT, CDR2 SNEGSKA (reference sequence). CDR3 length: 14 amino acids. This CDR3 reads CSVRMAGSPYEQYF. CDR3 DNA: TGCAGTGTAAGAATGGCGGGTAGCCCTTACGAGCAGTACTTC.

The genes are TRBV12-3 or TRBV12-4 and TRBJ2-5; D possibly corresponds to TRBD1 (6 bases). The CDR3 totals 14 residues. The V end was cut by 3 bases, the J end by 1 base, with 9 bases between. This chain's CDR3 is CASSLQGIQETQYF. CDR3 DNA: TGTGCCAGCAGTTTGCAGGGGATCCAAGAGACCCAGTACTTC.

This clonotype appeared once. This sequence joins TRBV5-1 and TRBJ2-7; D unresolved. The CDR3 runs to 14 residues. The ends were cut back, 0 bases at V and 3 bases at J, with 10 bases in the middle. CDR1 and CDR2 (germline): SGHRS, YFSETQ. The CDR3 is CASSLAAGNYEQYF. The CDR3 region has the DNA TGCGCCAGCAGCTTGGCGGCAGGAAACTACGAGCAGTACTTC.